This T cell receptor (beta chain) was captured by sequencing in a study of blood T cell repertoires in COVID-19. Study background: The cDNA or gDNA used as material had been derived from T cells, B-cell-depleted T cells, or PBMCs.

Participant reports of clinical history set cohort assignment. Original data processing: Amplified reference gene primers provided the basis for estimating nucleated cell counts. Sequencing was performed with immunoSEQ multiplex PCR; in TCRdb, only in-frame clones are kept and a portion is missing. The V and J calls and clone size come from that table; D and trimming were worked out from the DNA. The sample records about 340,000 clones, about 92% being singletons. V dropped 5 bases and J dropped 11; count of bases not matched to a gene: 6. CDR1 is SGHAT, CDR2 FQNNGV, per germline. The CDR3 is made up of 12 amino acids.

The sequence was collected from a young woman who had recovered from COVID-19. The chain combines TRBV11-2 with TRBJ2-3; 8 nucleotides align to TRBD1. Sequenced sample: PBMCs or T cells enriched from blood (not recorded which). The CDR3 spells CASSQDRAQQYF. The CDR3 DNA is TGTGCCAGCAGCCAGGACAGGGCCCAGCAGTATTTT.